A single sample is the source of the 27 T cell receptor beta chains below, sequenced in a study of identical twins. One entry per CDR3 protein results from TCRdb running MiXCR on the 5' RACE reads. The sample holds 600,000 to 850,000 distinct CDR3 sequences, roughly 18% seen once. This same sample was also taken into another study, of T cells expressing NK-cell markers.

The sequenced sample was PBMCs. The receptors were sampled from a woman aged 18-29 years in good health.

This sequence joins TRBV6-5 and TRBJ1-4; a weak D match, TRBD1 (5 bases). CDR1 and CDR2 from the germline V gene are MNHEY and SVGAGI. V lost 0 bases and J lost 8, with 13 bases in between. This CDR3 spans 15 amino acids. The CDR3, as DNA: TGTGCCAGCAGTTACTCGGGGCAGGGAGGCGAAAAACTGTTTTTT. It codes for CASSYSGQGGEKLFF.

The chain couples TRBV5-1 to TRBJ2-7; 9 bases are a match to TRBD1. Unmatched junction bases numbered 5, after V lost 0 bases and J lost 1 base. The CDR3 is made up of 16 amino acids. CDR1 is SGHRS, CDR2 YFSETQ, per germline. The CDR3 spells CASSLADGQGSYEQYF. The CDR3 DNA sequence: TGCGCCAGCAGCTTGGCCGACGGACAGGGGTCCTACGAGCAGTACTTC.

This clonotype was picked up a small number of times. J is TRBJ2-5 and V is TRBV7-8, with 10 bases lining up with TRBD2. Germline CDR1 and CDR2: SGHVS and FQNEAQ. V dropped 5 bases and J dropped 5; count of bases not matched to a gene: 5. The CDR3 spans 14 residues. CDR3: CASSAGTSAETQYF. The CDR3 bases are TGTGCCAGCAGCGCCGGGACTAGCGCGGAGACCCAGTACTTC.

The chain is built from TRBV10-3 and TRBJ2-3; no reliable D call. Between the trimmed V and J ends, which lost 4 bases and 0 bases, there was a span of 8 bases. Looked up from germline, CDR1 is ENHRY and CDR2 is SYGVKD. This CDR3 region has 14 residues. CDR3 DNA sequence: TGTGCCATCAGTGTTATCCCTAGCACAGATACGCAGTATTTT. This gives the protein CAISVIPSTDTQYF.

This rearrangement joins TRBV4-1 to TRBJ1-1; 9 bases are shared with TRBD1. V shed 2 bases and J 5 bases; nucleotides not matched to a gene: 3. The CDR3 length is 14 residues. Per germline, CDR1 MGHRA and CDR2 YSYEKL. The DNA for the CDR3 is TGCGCCAGCAGCCAAAGGACAGGGGAAACTGAAGCTTTCTTT. It codes for CASSQRTGETEAFF.

This sequence joins TRBV5-1 and TRBJ2-5; D may be TRBD2 (6 bases). There are 13 residues in the CDR3. With 8 bases removed from V and 3 bases from J, the gap between germline ends came to 14 bases. The germline V gene has CDR1 SGHRS and CDR2 YFSETQ. The CDR3 reads CASTGGLKETQYF. CDR3 DNA: TGCGCCAGTACCGGAGGACTAAAAGAGACCCAGTACTTC.

The J gene is TRBJ2-1, the V gene TRBV6-1; D remains unclear. Trimming shortened V by 10 bases and J by 4 bases, and 5 bases separated the two germline ends. The CDR3 has 10 amino acids. Germline loops: CDR1 MNHNS, CDR2 SASEGT. The CDR3 is CATQYNEQFF. The CDR3 region has the DNA TGTGCCACGCAATACAATGAGCAGTTCTTC.

This clonotype came up a few times. The V call is TRBV10-3, the J call TRBJ2-7, with 8 bases identical to TRBD1. CDR1 and CDR2 (germline): ENHRY, SYGVKD. The CDR3 consists of 12 residues. The V segment lost 8 bases and the J segment 7 bases; nucleotides outside the gene matches: 7. CDR3: CAIRQGMGEQYF. CDR3 nucleotides: TGTGCCATCCGACAGGGGATGGGGGAGCAGTACTTC.

The chain recombines TRBV9 with TRBJ1-1; perhaps TRBD1 as D (6 bases). CDR3 length: 14 residues. V gave up 4 bases and J gave up 1 base, with 11 bases separating them. From germline, CDR1 is SGDLS and CDR2 YYNGEE. CDR3 DNA sequence: TGTGCCAGCAGCCAGGGGCCAACGAACACTGAAGCTTTCTTT. Residues: CASSQGPTNTEAFF.

This chain connects TRBV10-3 to TRBJ1-1; possible D gene TRBD1, 5 bases. Trimming removed 10 bases from V and 5 bases from J, with 17 bases in between. The CDR3 runs to 13 residues. Germline V lookup: CDR1 ENHRY, CDR2 SYGVKD. The CDR3 is CATGQGIRTEAFF. The CDR3 bases are TGTGCCACAGGCCAGGGCATTAGGACTGAAGCTTTCTTT.

This clonotype appeared a few times. The V gene is TRBV24-1, the J gene TRBJ2-1; either TRBD1 or TRBD2 may fit D (5 bases each). This CDR3 spans 13 amino acids. The germline V gene has CDR1 KGHDR and CDR2 SFDVKD. Trimming removed 2 bases from V and 5 bases from J, with 6 bases in between. The CDR3 is CATSDWGNNEQFF. CDR3 sequence (DNA): TGTGCCACCAGTGATTGGGGGAACAATGAGCAGTTCTTC.

V and J are TRBV20-1 and TRBJ2-4; D tentatively fits TRBD1 or TRBD2 (6 bases each). Germline lookup yields CDR1 DFQATT and CDR2 SNEGSKA (reference sequence). The CDR3 contains 12 residues. Trimming removed 7 bases from V and 1 base from J, with 8 bases in between. DNA for the CDR3: TGCAGTGTAGGGGGGGCCAAAAACATTCAGTACTTC. It translates to CSVGGAKNIQYF.

This clonotype has just a few counts. This chain joins TRBV20-1 and TRBJ2-1; tentative D call: TRBD2 (6 bases). The CDR3 has 14 residues. The germline V gene encodes CDR1 DFQATT and CDR2 SNEGSKA (reference sequence). Trimming took 4 bases from V and 8 from J, leaving 18 bases between them. CDR3 nucleotide sequence: TGCAGTGCTAATAGGCCTAGCGCTAGGTATGAGCAGTTCTTC. It specifies CSANRPSARYEQFF.

V usage is TRBV20-1 and J usage is TRBJ1-5; D might be TRBD1 (6 bases). V shed 5 bases and J shed 2 bases, with 13 bases lying between them. CDR3 length equals 14 residues. The germline CDR1 and CDR2 sequences are DFQATT and SNEGSKA (reference sequence). CDR3 region: CSALQGNGNQPQHF. CDR3 coding DNA: TGCAGTGCTCTACAGGGTAATGGCAATCAGCCCCAGCATTTT.

V gene TRBV5-1 combines with J gene TRBJ1-1, with a tentative D call TRBD1 (5 bases). The CDR3 sequence is 15 residues long. Germline loops: CDR1 SGHRS, CDR2 YFSETQ. Trimming shortened V by 3 bases and J by 5 bases, and 17 bases separated the two germline ends. The CDR3 here is CASSSLRAGVTEAFF. The CDR3 DNA sequence: TGCGCCAGCAGCTCGCTCAGGGCTGGGGTAACTGAAGCTTTCTTT.

This clonotype showed up just a few times. The V gene is TRBV10-3, the J gene TRBJ1-5; the D gene is possibly TRBD1 (5 bases). The germline gives CDR1 ENHRY, CDR2 SYGVKD. There are 14 residues in the CDR3. V was trimmed by 2 bases and J by 4 bases, leaving 9 bases between them. Written as DNA, the CDR3 is TGTGCCATCAGTGAGGGAAGGGGTAATCAGCCCCAGCATTTT. Translating it yields CAISEGRGNQPQHF.

This clonotype occurred a few times. The V and J genes are TRBV10-1 and TRBJ1-2, with TRBD1 matching over 7 bases. The V and J ends lost 11 bases and 4 bases, in that order; junction bases with no gene match: 10. Germline V gives CDR1 WNHNN, CDR2 SYGVQD (reference sequence). CDR3 length equals 13 residues. The CDR3 nucleotides are TGCGCCGTCCCGGACAGGTGGGCCTATGGCTACACCTTC. The encoded protein is CAVPDRWAYGYTF.

The gene calls are TRBV5-6 and TRBJ2-1, with D hard to call. V lost 2 bases to trimming and J lost 2 bases, with 8 bases between them. CDR1 and CDR2 from the germline V gene are SGHDT and YYEEEE. The CDR3 extends over 14 amino acids. The CDR3 bases are TGTGCCAGCAGCTTTTCTGGGCCCTACAATGAGCAGTTCTTC. As protein: CASSFSGPYNEQFF.

The rearrangement links TRBV7-9 to TRBJ2-3, with D uncertain. CDR3 length: 13 amino acids. Germline loops: CDR1 SEHNR, CDR2 FQNEAQ (reference sequence). V lost 7 bases, J lost 3 bases, and 11 bases lay in between. Written as DNA, the CDR3 is TGTGCCAGCAAAGGACCTAGGACAGATACGCAGTATTTT. Translating gives CASKGPRTDTQYF.

The chain recombines TRBV7-3 with TRBJ2-2, with D unresolved. The CDR3 consists of 13 residues. V shed 5 bases and J shed 9 bases, with 13 bases lying between them. The V gene's germline CDR1 is SGHTA and CDR2 FQGTGA. CDR3 in amino acids: CASSPALGWELFF. In nucleotides, the CDR3 is TGTGCCAGCAGCCCCGCTTTGGGCTGGGAGCTGTTTTTT. The full variable domain, its missing parts supplied by reference TRBV7-3 and TRBJ2-2, is GAGVSQTPSNKVTEKGKYVELRCDPISGHTALYWYRQSLGQGPEFLIYFQGTGAADDSGLPNDRFFAVRPEGSVSTLKIQRTERGDSAVYLCASSPALGWELFFGEGSRLTVL.

This clonotype was counted between two and nine times. V is TRBV10-3 and J is TRBJ2-7; the D gene could be TRBD1 or TRBD2 (6 bases each). V lost 0 bases to trimming and J lost 5 bases, with 14 bases between them. There are 15 residues in the CDR3. The germline V gene encodes CDR1 ENHRY and CDR2 SYGVKD. The CDR3 spells CAISESRRDINEQYF. The CDR3 DNA reads as TGTGCCATCAGTGAGTCAAGGAGGGACATAAACGAGCAGTACTTC.

This clonotype has ten or more counts. This chain uses TRBV20-1 with TRBJ2-7; D gene uncertain. CDR3 size: 14 residues. V lost 0 bases and J lost 2, with 11 bases in between. Germline CDR1 is DFQATT and CDR2 is SNEGSKA (reference sequence). CDR3 nucleotides: TGCAGTGCTAGAGATAGGGCAGTGGCCTACGAGCAGTACTTC. Residues: CSARDRAVAYEQYF.

The chain uses TRBV29-1 and TRBJ2-5, with 10 bases fitting TRBD2. Per germline, CDR1 SQVTM and CDR2 ANQGSEA. J lost 5 bases, V lost 6 bases, and 6 bases had no gene match. The CDR3 length is 13 residues. The DNA for the CDR3 is TGCAGCGTCATAGCGGGGGGAGATGAGACCCAGTACTTC. Its translation: CSVIAGGDETQYF. The variable domain in full, completed from reference TRBV29-1 and TRBJ2-5, reads SAVISQKPSRDICQRGTSLTIQCQVDSQVTMMFWYRQQPGQSLTLIATANQGSEATYESGFVIDKFPISRPNLTFSTLTVSNMSPEDSSIYLCSVIAGGDETQYFGPGTRLLVL.

The V call is TRBV3-1, the J call TRBJ2-1; D remains unclear. The length of the CDR3 is 14 residues. V dropped 1 base and J dropped 3 bases, with 7 bases sitting between them. CDR1 LGHDT and CDR2 YNNKEL come from the germline V gene (reference sequence). The DNA of the CDR3 is TGTGCCAGCAGCCAAGGACAAGACTACAATGAGCAGTTCTTC. Its protein is CASSQGQDYNEQFF.

This clonotype was recorded a few times. The chain links TRBV2 to TRBJ2-7; D is unresolved. Germline-derived CDR1 and CDR2 are SNHLY and FYNNEI. The V and J ends lost 0 bases and 4 bases respectively, with 7 bases between them. The CDR3 runs to 13 residues. DNA for the CDR3: TGTGCCAGCAGTGAAGCCTTACAGTACGAGCAGTACTTC. This codes for CASSEALQYEQYF. Drawing the rest from reference TRBV2 and TRBJ2-7, the complete variable domain is EPEVTQTPSHQVTQMGQEVILRCVPISNHLYFYWYRQILGQKVEFLVSFYNNEISEKSEIFDDQFSVERPDGSNFTLKIRSTKLEDSAMYFCASSEALQYEQYFGPGTRLTVT.

The chain carries TRBV5-5 and TRBJ1-1; tentative D call: TRBD1 (5 bases). The germline V gene has CDR1 SGHKS and CDR2 YYEKEE (reference sequence). Deletions cut 1 base from V and 11 bases from J, with 12 bases between. The CDR3 runs to 12 residues. In DNA, the CDR3 is TGTGCCAGCAGCTTGTATCAGGGTTCGGCTTTCTTT. Amino acids: CASSLYQGSAFF.

This clonotype was seen more than once but under ten times. The chain combines TRBV7-2 with TRBJ2-7, with 7 bases aligning to TRBD2. The CDR3 is 16 residues long. V lost 1 base, J lost 4 bases, and 10 bases stayed unmatched. Germline CDR1 reads SGHTA; CDR2 reads FQGNSA. CDR3 sequence (DNA): TGTGCCAGCAGCTTAGTTTGGGCTAGCGGTGGGTACGAGCAGTACTTC. It codes for CASSLVWASGGYEQYF.